This T cell receptor (beta chain) was captured by sequencing in a study of T-cell memory formation after mild COVID-19. Study-wide context: The TCR clusters were mostly specific to one donor. Study-wide results and limits: Cross-reactive memory appears to have joined, as suggested by some responding clones showing up in pre-infection memory.

CDR1 SGHTA and CDR2 FQGTGA come from the germline V gene. V was clipped by 2 bases and J by 5 bases, with 9 bases between them. This CDR3 contains 13 residues. MiXCR was run by TCRdb on the 5' RACE reads, yielding one entry per CDR3 protein. The sample has about 560,000 distinct CDR3 sequences; roughly a fifth are singletons. Note on this clonotype: The antigen is unknown.

This chain links TRBV7-3 with TRBJ1-1; D might be TRBD1 (6 bases). This TCR came from an adult woman who had mild COVID-19 (a few samples of this study predate the infection). Cell type and time point are not known. Source material: PBMCs or a T cell subset sorted from them (not recorded which). CDR3 amino acids: CASSLYGTTEAFF. The CDR3 DNA sequence: TGTGCCAGCAGCTTATACGGGACAACTGAAGCTTTCTTT.